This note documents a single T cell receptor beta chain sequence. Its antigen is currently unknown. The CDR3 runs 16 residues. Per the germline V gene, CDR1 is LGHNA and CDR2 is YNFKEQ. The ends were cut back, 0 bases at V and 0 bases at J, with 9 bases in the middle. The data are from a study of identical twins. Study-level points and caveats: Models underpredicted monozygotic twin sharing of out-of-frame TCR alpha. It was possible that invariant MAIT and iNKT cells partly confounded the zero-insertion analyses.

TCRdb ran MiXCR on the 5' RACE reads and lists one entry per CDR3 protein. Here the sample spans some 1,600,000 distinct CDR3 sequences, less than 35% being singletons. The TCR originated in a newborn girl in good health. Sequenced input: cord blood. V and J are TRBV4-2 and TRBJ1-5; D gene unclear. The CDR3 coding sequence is TGTGCCAGCAGCCAAGATAGACCCTATAGCAATCAGCCCCAGCATTTT. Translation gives CASSQDRPYSNQPQHF.